What follows are 9 T cell receptor beta chains derived from one specimen sequenced in a study of radiation and T cells in renal cell carcinoma. The time point was: baseline pretreatment blood. Treatment defined: 15 Gy SBRT to primary tumor, nephrectomy 4 weeks later. The table came from immunoSEQ multiplex PCR; TCRdb's copy has only in-frame clones and leaves some out. Here the sample spans approximately 100,000 clones, 75% to 90% being singletons. The specimen was blood, collected from a patient whose treatment included radiotherapy and nephrectomy. These receptors all stem from a man between 50 and 59 years old with renal cell carcinoma.

This clone turned up a few times. In DNA form, the CDR3 reads TGTGCCAGCGGGGACAGGCCGACGGGTTCACCCCTCCACTTT. The encoded protein is CASGDRPTGSPLHF. V gene TRBV6-1 combines with J gene TRBJ1-6; 8 bases are a match to TRBD1. Germline CDR1 reads MNHNS; CDR2 reads SASEGT. The CDR3 runs 14 residues. The V and J ends lost 8 bases and 9 bases, in that order; junction bases with no gene match: 9.

The V and J genes are TRBV27 and TRBJ2-3; 9 nucleotides match TRBD1. Germline lookup yields CDR1 MNHEY and CDR2 SMNVEV (reference sequence). The CDR3 extends over 16 amino acids. The ends lost 5 bases at V and 2 bases at J; junction bases unmatched: 8. CDR3 in amino acids: CASSKDRGFNTDTQYF. The CDR3 coding sequence is TGTGCCAGCAGTAAGGACAGGGGATTTAACACAGATACGCAGTATTTT.

This clone has just one count. The chain carries TRBV7-8 and TRBJ1-1; the D is unclear. V was cut by 1 base and J by 2 bases, with 11 bases left in between. This CDR3 has 15 residues. CDR1 and CDR2 (germline): SGHVS, FQNEAQ. CDR3 in DNA: TGTGCCAGCAGCTTAGGGTCAGAAAGTAACACTGAAGCTTTCTTT. As protein: CASSLGSESNTEAFF.

The chain joins TRBV19 to TRBJ1-5; D is unclear. Germline CDR1 is LNHDA and CDR2 is SQIVND (reference sequence). V lost 0 bases and J lost 0, with 12 bases in between. This CDR3 is 17 amino acids long. The CDR3 loop is CASSIDIGGISNQPQHF. CDR3 DNA sequence: TGTGCCAGTAGTATAGATATTGGCGGGATTAGCAATCAGCCCCAGCATTTT.

This rearrangement joins TRBV19 to TRBJ1-3; D not resolved. Trimming removed 10 bases at V and 0 bases at J, with 13 bases between. The germline CDR1 and CDR2 sequences are LNHDA and SQIVND (reference sequence). The CDR3 is made up of 14 amino acids. The CDR3 DNA reads TGTGCCACCAGAGGACGGAGCTCTGGAAACACCATATATTTT. It is translated as CATRGRSSGNTIYF.

The chain employs TRBV7-9 and TRBJ2-1, with D possibly being TRBD2 (6 bases). There are 16 residues in the CDR3. Trimming shortened V by 4 bases and J by 0 bases, and 13 bases separated the two germline ends. In germline, CDR1 is SEHNR, CDR2 FQNEAQ (reference sequence). The CDR3 nucleotides are TGTGCCAGCAGCTCAGCGGACGGGAGCTCCTACAATGAGCAGTTCTTC. Translating gives CASSSADGSSYNEQFF.

The chain uses TRBV6-5 and TRBJ1-2; 7 bases fit TRBD1. This CDR3 spans 11 amino acids. V shed 5 bases and J 8 bases; nucleotides not matched to a gene: 2. Germline V gene sequence: CDR1 MNHEY, CDR2 SVGAGI. The CDR3: CASSQGQGYTF. For the CDR3, the DNA is TGTGCCAGCAGTCAGGGACAGGGCTACACCTTC.

In this sample, this clone turned up a few times. Additional DNA sequences in this sample encode the identical CDR3. For the CDR3, the DNA is TGTGCCAGCAGCTTGTCGAACACTGAAGCTTTCTTT. Translation gives CASSLSNTEAFF. V is TRBV11-2 and J is TRBJ1-1; no definite D call. Per germline, CDR1 SGHAT and CDR2 FQNNGV. The CDR3 spans 12 residues. Trimming shortened V by 3 bases and J by 1 base, and 3 bases separated the two germline ends. The complete variable domain, with remaining parts taken from reference TRBV11-2 and TRBJ1-1, reads EAGVAQSPRYKIIEKRQSVAFWCNPISGHATLYWYQQILGQGPKLLIQFQNNGVVDDSQLPKDRFSAERLKGVDSTLKIQPAKLEDSAVYLCASSLSNTEAFFGQGTRLTVV.

This clone was detected only a few times. The CDR3 region has the DNA TGTGCCAGCAGCTTGGCCCGTCCCACTGAAGCTTTCTTT. It encodes CASSLARPTEAFF. The chain links TRBV5-5 to TRBJ1-1, with D hard to call. The germline V gene encodes CDR1 SGHKS and CDR2 YYEKEE (reference sequence). V was trimmed by 0 bases and J by 4 bases, leaving 7 bases between them. The CDR3 runs to 13 residues.